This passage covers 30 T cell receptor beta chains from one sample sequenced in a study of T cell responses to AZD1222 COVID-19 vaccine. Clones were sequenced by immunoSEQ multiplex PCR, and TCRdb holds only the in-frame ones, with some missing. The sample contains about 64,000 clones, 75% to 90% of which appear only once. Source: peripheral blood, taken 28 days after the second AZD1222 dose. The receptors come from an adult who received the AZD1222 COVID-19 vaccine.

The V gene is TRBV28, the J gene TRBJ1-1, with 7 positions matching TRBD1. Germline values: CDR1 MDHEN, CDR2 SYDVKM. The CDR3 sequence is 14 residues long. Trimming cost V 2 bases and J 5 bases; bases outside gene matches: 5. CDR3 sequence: CASSLNQGVTEAFF. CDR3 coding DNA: TGTGCCAGCAGTTTAAATCAGGGGGTGACTGAAGCTTTCTTT.

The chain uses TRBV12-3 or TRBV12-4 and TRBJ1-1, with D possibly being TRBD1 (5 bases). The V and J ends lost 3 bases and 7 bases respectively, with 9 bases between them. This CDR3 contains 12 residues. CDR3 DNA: TGTGCCAGCAGTTTCGGCAGGGTTGAAGCTTTCTTT. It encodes CASSFGRVEAFF.

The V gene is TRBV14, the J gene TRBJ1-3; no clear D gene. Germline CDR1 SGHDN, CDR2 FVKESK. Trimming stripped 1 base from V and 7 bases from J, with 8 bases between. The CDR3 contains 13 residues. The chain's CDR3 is CASSQGVENTIYF. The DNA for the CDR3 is TGTGCCAGCAGCCAAGGAGTCGAGAACACCATATATTTT.

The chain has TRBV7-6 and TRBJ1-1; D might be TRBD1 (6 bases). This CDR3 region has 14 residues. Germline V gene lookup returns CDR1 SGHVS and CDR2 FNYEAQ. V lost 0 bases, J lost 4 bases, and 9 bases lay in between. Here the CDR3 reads CASSLAQGTTEAFF. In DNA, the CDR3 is TGTGCCAGCAGCTTAGCTCAGGGGACCACTGAAGCTTTCTTT. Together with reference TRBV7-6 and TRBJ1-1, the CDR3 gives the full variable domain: GAGVSQSPRYKVTKRGQDVALRCDPISGHVSLYWYRQALGQGPEFLTYFNYEAQQDKSGLPNDRFSAERPEGSISTLTIQRTEQRDSAMYRCASSLAQGTTEAFFGQGTRLTVV.

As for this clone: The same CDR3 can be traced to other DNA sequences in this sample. DNA of the CDR3: TGCAGCGTTGACAGGGGGTCAGATACGCAGTATTTT. Residues: CSVDRGSDTQYF. The chain employs TRBV29-1 and TRBJ2-3, with 7 bases identical to TRBD1. This CDR3 is 12 amino acids long. The germline CDR1 and CDR2 sequences are SQVTM and ANQGSEA. The junction had 1 base not matched to a gene; V was cut back by 3 bases and J by 4 bases.

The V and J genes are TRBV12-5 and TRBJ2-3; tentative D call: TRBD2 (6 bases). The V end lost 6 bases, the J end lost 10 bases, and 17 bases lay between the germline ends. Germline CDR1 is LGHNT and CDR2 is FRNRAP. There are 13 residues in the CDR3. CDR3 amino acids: CASGGGGRSPQYF. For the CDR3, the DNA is TGTGCTAGTGGGGGGGGAGGCCGCTCCCCGCAGTATTTT. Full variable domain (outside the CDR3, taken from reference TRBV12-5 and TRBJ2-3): DARVTQTPRHKVTEMGQEVTMRCQPILGHNTVFWYRQTMMQGLELLAYFRNRAPLDDSGMPKDRFSAEMPDATLATLKIQPSEPRDSAVYFCASGGGGRSPQYFGPGTRLTVL.

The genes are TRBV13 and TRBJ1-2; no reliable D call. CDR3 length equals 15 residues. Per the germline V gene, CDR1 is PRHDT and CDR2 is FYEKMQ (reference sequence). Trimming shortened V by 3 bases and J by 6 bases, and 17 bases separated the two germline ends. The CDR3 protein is CASSFRGGSGDGYTF. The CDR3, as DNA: TGTGCCAGCAGCTTCCGTGGAGGGTCAGGCGATGGCTACACCTTC. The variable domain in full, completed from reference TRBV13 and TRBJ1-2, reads AAGVIQSPRHLIKEKRETATLKCYPIPRHDTVYWYQQGPGQDPQFLISFYEKMQSDKGSIPDRFSAQQFSDYHSELNMSSLELGDSALYFCASSFRGGSGDGYTFGSGTRLTVV.

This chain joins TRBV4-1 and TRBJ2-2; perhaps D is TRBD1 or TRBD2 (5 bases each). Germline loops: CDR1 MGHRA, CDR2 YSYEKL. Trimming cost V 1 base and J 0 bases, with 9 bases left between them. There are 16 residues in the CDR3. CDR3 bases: TGCGCCAGCAGCCAAGGGACACTAGCGAACACCGGGGAGCTGTTTTTT. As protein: CASSQGTLANTGELFF.

The CDR3 spells CAISESEGSAEAFF. CDR3 bases: TGTGCCATCAGTGAGAGTGAGGGTTCGGCTGAAGCTTTCTTT. The chain is built from TRBV10-3 and TRBJ1-1; D remains unclear. CDR3 length: 14 residues. Trimming removed 2 bases from V and 6 bases from J, with 13 bases in between. Looked up from germline, CDR1 is ENHRY and CDR2 is SYGVKD.

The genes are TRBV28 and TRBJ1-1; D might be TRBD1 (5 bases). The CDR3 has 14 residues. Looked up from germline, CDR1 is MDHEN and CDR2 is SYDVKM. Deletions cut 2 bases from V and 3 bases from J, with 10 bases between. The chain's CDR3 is CASSLTRDDTEAFF. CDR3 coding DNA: TGTGCCAGCAGTTTAACCAGGGACGACACTGAAGCTTTCTTT. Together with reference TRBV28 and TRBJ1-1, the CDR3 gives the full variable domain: DVKVTQSSRYLVKRTGEKVFLECVQDMDHENMFWYRQDPGLGLRLIYFSYDVKMKEKGDIPEGYSVSREKKERFSLILESASTNQTSMYLCASSLTRDDTEAFFGQGTRLTVV.

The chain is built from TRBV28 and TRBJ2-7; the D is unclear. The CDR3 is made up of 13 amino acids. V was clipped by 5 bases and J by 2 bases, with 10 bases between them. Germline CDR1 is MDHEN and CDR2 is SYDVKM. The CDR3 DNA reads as TGTGCCAGCAGTCGGACGCCCACCTACGAGCAGTACTTC. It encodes CASSRTPTYEQYF.

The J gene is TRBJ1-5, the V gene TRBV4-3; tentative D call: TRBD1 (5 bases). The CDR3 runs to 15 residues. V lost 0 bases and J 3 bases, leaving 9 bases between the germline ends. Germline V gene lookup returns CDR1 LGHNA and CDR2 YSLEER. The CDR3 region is CASSQDQGVNQPQHF. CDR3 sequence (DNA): TGCGCCAGCAGCCAAGATCAAGGGGTCAATCAGCCCCAGCATTTT.

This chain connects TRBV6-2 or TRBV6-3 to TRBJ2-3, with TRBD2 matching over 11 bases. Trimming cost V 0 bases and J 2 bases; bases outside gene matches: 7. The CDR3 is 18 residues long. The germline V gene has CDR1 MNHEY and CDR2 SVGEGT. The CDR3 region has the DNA TGTGCCAGCAGTTACTCGGTACTAGCGGGGGCCGTCACAGATACGCAGTATTTT. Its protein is CASSYSVLAGAVTDTQYF.

CDR3 DNA sequence: TGTGCCAGCAGCCGTTTCCATACGGCTTATGGAAACACCATATATTTT. Residues: CASSRFHTAYGNTIYF. The chain uses TRBV3-1 (or the pseudogene TRBV3-2) and TRBJ1-3; D gene ambiguous. Trimming took 4 bases from V and 3 from J, leaving 16 bases between them. This CDR3 comprises 16 residues. Germline-derived CDR1 and CDR2 are LGHDT and YNNKEL (reference sequence).

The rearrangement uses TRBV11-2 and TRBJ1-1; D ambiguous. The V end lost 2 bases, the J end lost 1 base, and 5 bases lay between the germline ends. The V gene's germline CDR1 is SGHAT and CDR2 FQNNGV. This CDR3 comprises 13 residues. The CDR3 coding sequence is TGTGCCAGCAGCTTAAGAGAGAACACTGAAGCTTTCTTT. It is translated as CASSLRENTEAFF.

The CDR3 nucleotides are TGCGCCAGCAGCTTTACGGTATCCTACGAGCAGTACTTC. Translated: CASSFTVSYEQYF. The rearrangement uses TRBV5-1 and TRBJ2-7; D unresolved. Germline values: CDR1 SGHRS, CDR2 YFSETQ. The CDR3 has 13 amino acids. V was pared by 2 bases and J by 1 base, with 7 bases between.

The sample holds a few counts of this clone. CDR3: CASSERGRGDYGYTF. As DNA, the CDR3 is TGTGCCAGCAGTGAAAGAGGCAGGGGAGACTATGGCTACACCTTC. The chain uses TRBV2 and TRBJ1-2; D might be TRBD1 (6 bases). The CDR3 covers 15 residues. CDR1 SNHLY and CDR2 FYNNEI come from the germline V gene. The germline V and J ends were trimmed by 2 bases and 3 bases, with 13 bases remaining between them.

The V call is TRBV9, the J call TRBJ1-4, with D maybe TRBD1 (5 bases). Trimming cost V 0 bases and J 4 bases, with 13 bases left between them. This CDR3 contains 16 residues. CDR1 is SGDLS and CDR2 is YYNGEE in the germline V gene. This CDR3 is CASSVGGTGINEKLFF. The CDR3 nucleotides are TGTGCCAGCAGCGTAGGGGGCACAGGCATTAATGAAAAACTGTTTTTT. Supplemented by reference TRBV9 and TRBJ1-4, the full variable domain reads DSGVTQTPKHLITATGQRVTLRCSPRSGDLSVYWYQQSLDQGLQFLIQYYNGEERAKGNILERFSAQQFPDLHSELNLSSLELGDSALYFCASSVGGTGINEKLFFGSGTQLSVL.

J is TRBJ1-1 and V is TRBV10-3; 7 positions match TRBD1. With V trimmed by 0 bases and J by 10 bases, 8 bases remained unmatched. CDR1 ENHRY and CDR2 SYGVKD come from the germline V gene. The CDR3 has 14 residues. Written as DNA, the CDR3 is TGTGCCATCAGTGAGTCGATCGTCAGGGGGGGAGCTTTCTTT. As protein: CAISESIVRGGAFF.

DNA of the CDR3: TGTGCCAGCAGCTTGGCCGGGGCCATGAACACTGAAGCTTTCTTT. This gives the protein CASSLAGAMNTEAFF. The genes are TRBV5-5 and TRBJ1-1, with a possible D match to TRBD1 (5 bases). Trimming cost V 0 bases and J 0 bases, with 9 bases left between them. CDR1 is SGHKS, CDR2 YYEKEE, per germline (reference sequence). This CDR3 is built from 15 residues.

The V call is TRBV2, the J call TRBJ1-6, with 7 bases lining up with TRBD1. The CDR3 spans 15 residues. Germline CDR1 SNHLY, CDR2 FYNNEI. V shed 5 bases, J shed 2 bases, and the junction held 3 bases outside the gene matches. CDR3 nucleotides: TGTGCCAGCAGTTCCGACAGGGCCTATAATTCACCCCTCCACTTT. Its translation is CASSSDRAYNSPLHF.

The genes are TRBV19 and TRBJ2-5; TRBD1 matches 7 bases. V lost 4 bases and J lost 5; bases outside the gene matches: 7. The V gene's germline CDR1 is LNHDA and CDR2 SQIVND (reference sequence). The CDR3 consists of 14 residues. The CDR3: CASSTSGGRETQYF. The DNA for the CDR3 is TGTGCCAGTAGTACCTCAGGGGGTCGGGAGACCCAGTACTTC.

The DNA for the CDR3 is TGTGCCAGCAGTCACAGGCTTAGCTCCTACAATGAGCAGTTCTTC. Translating it yields CASSHRLSSYNEQFF. V gene TRBV28 combines with J gene TRBJ2-1; perhaps TRBD1 as D (5 bases). The CDR3 extends over 15 amino acids. V was pared by 5 bases and J by 0 bases, with 11 bases between. CDR1 is MDHEN and CDR2 is SYDVKM in the germline V gene.

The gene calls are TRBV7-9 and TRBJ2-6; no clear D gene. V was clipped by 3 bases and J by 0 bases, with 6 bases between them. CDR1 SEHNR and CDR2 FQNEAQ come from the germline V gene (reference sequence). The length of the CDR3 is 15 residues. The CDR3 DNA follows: TGTGCCAGCAGCTTTACACCCTCTGGGGCCAACGTCCTGACTTTC. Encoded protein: CASSFTPSGANVLTF.

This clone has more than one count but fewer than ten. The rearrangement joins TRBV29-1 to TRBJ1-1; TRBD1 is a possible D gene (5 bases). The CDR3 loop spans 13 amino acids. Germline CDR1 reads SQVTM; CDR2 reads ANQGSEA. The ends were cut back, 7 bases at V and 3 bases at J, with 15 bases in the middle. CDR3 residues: CSGTVWGDTEAFF. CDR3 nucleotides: TGCAGCGGGACTGTTTGGGGGGACACTGAAGCTTTCTTT.

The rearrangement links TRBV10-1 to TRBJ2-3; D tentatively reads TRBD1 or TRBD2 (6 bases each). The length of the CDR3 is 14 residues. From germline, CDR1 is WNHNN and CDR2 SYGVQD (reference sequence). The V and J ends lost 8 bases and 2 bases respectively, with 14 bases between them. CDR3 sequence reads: CASCGGGPTDTQYF. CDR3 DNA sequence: TGCGCCAGCTGTGGTGGGGGGCCCACAGATACGCAGTATTTT.

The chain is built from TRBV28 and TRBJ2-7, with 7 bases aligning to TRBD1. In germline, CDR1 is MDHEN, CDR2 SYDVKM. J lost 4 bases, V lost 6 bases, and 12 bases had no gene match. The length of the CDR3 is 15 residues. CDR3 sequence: CASSSVGTVTYEQYF. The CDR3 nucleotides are TGTGCCAGCAGCTCAGTCGGGACAGTAACGTACGAGCAGTACTTC.

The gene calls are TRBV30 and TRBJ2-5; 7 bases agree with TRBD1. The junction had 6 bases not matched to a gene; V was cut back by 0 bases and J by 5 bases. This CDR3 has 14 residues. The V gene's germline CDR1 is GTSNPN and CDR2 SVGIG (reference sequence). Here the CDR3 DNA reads TGTGCCTGGAGTGTAGGGGGCAGCACGGAGACCCAGTACTTC. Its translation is CAWSVGGSTETQYF.

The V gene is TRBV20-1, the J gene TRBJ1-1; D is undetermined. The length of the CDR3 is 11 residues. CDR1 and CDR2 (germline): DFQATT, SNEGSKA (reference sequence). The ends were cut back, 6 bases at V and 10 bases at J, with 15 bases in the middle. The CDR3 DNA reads TGCAGTGCGACGCCCCGGGCGCCAGCTTTCTTT. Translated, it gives CSATPRAPAFF.

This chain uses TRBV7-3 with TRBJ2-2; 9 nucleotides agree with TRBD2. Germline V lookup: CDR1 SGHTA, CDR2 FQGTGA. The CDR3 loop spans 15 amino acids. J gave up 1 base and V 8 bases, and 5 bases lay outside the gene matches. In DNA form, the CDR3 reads TGTGCCAGCCAAGGGACTAGCTTGAACACCGGGGAGCTGTTTTTT. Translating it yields CASQGTSLNTGELFF.